The 9 T cell receptor beta chains given below trace back to one sample, sequenced in a study of follicular helper T cells after annual influenza vaccination. Method: immunoSEQ multiplex PCR; TCRdb's copy keeps in-frame clones and lacks some. The table has around 6,700 clones, more than 75% seen once. Described time point: 2015-2016 season, pre-vaccination. The sample was CXCR5- memory CD4+ T cells sorted from blood, taken on the day of influenza vaccination. The origin of the receptors is an adult who received the influenza vaccine.

The V gene is TRBV25-1, the J gene TRBJ1-1; D is uncertain. Trimming left V 4 bases short and J 1 base short, with 10 bases between. Per the germline V gene, CDR1 is MGHDK and CDR2 is SYGVNS. The CDR3 extends over 14 amino acids. The CDR3 region is CASSAKAWNTEAFF. The CDR3 DNA is TGTGCCAGCAGTGCGAAGGCCTGGAACACTGAAGCTTTCTTT.

V usage is TRBV7-9 and J usage is TRBJ1-1, with D unresolved. Germline CDR1 reads SEHNR; CDR2 reads FQNEAQ (reference sequence). V gave up 4 bases and J gave up 11 bases, with 14 bases separating them. There are 12 residues in the CDR3. The CDR3 spells CASSSPAPGAFF. CDR3 in DNA: TGTGCCAGCAGCTCACCAGCCCCTGGGGCTTTCTTT.

The J gene is TRBJ2-1, the V gene TRBV27, with 13 bases matching TRBD2. This CDR3 spans 16 amino acids. From germline, CDR1 is MNHEY and CDR2 SMNVEV (reference sequence). The V and J ends lost 5 bases and 4 bases, in that order; junction bases with no gene match: 5. The CDR3 DNA follows: TGTGCCAGCAGTCCGTCGACTAGCGGGGGGTACAATGAGCAGTTCTTC. Translating it yields CASSPSTSGGYNEQFF.

The DNA for the CDR3 is TGTGCCAGCAGTGCCCGACAGAGACCGAATTCACCCCTCCACTTT. Its protein product is CASSARQRPNSPLHF. The chain recombines TRBV25-1 with TRBJ1-6; D perhaps matches TRBD1 (5 bases). The CDR3 has 15 residues. Germline CDR1 and CDR2: MGHDK and SYGVNS. V was pared by 4 bases and J by 7 bases, with 14 bases between. Using reference TRBV25-1 and TRBJ1-6 for the parts outside the CDR3, the full variable domain is EADIYQTPRYLVIGTGKKITLECSQTMGHDKMYWYQQDPGMELHLIHYSYGVNSTEKGDLSSESTVSRIRTEHFPLTLESARPSHTSQYLCASSARQRPNSPLHFGNGTRLTVT.

The V gene is TRBV6-5, the J gene TRBJ2-7; 13 nucleotides match TRBD2. V lost 2 bases, J lost 6 bases, and 4 bases stayed unmatched. Germline V gives CDR1 MNHEY, CDR2 SVGAGI. CDR3 length: 15 amino acids. As DNA, the CDR3 is TGTGCCAGCAGTTACCAACTAGCGGGGGGGCTCGAGCAGTACTTC. It yields the protein CASSYQLAGGLEQYF.

The chain uses TRBV10-2 and TRBJ2-7; no definite D call. Trimming cost V 4 bases and J 0 bases, with 10 bases left between them. Per the germline V gene, CDR1 is WSHSY and CDR2 is SAAADI. The CDR3 contains 14 residues. The CDR3 bases are TGCGCCAGCAGTGTCGGGCAGCTCTCCTACGAGCAGTACTTC. Translated: CASSVGQLSYEQYF.

The rearrangement links TRBV18 to TRBJ2-1; D is unclear. There are 12 residues in the CDR3. Germline V CDR1 and CDR2: KGHSH, LQKENI. With 1 base removed from V and 8 bases from J, the gap between germline ends came to 6 bases. The CDR3 coding sequence is TGTGCCAGCTCACCACGTGGGTATGAGCAGTTCTTC. It encodes CASSPRGYEQFF. The full variable domain, rest sourced from reference TRBV18 and TRBJ2-1, is NAGVMQNPRHLVRRRGQEARLRCSPMKGHSHVYWYRQLPEEGLKFMVYLQKENIIDESGMPKERFSAEFPKEGPSILRIQQVVRGDSAAYFCASSPRGYEQFFGPGTRLTVL.

This chain uses TRBV9 with TRBJ2-2; TRBD2 agrees at 13 bases. Germline lookup yields CDR1 SGDLS and CDR2 YYNGEE. The CDR3 consists of 16 residues. The junction had 6 bases not matched to a gene; V was cut back by 3 bases and J by 7 bases. This chain's CDR3 is CASSARLAGGIGELFF. The DNA of the CDR3 is TGTGCCAGCAGCGCCCGACTAGCGGGGGGTATCGGGGAGCTGTTTTTT.

In DNA form, the CDR3 reads TGCGCCAGCAGCGAGATCAGCGGAGGTACTGAAGCTTTCTTT. Translated: CASSEISGGTEAFF. The rearrangement links TRBV5-1 to TRBJ1-1; no clear D. There are 14 residues in the CDR3. The germline gives CDR1 SGHRS, CDR2 YFSETQ. V lost 4 bases and J 5 bases, leaving 15 bases between the germline ends. Full variable domain (outside the CDR3, taken from reference TRBV5-1 and TRBJ1-1): KAGVTQTPRYLIKTRGQQVTLSCSPISGHRSVSWYQQTPGQGLQFLFEYFSETQRNKGNFPGRFSGRQFSNSRSEMNVSTLELGDSALYLCASSEISGGTEAFFGQGTRLTVV.